A single sample is the source of the 21 T cell receptor beta chains below, sequenced in a study of cytomegalovirus exposure and HLA in healthy donors. The PCR had 60 Vbeta and 13 Jbeta primers. The data were produced by immunoSEQ multiplex PCR, yet TCRdb's version contains in-frame clones alone and is incomplete. The table shows around 50,000 clones, with about four fifths occurring only once. Sequencing input: PBMCs. The receptor source for this set is a man aged 40-49 years in good health and CMV-seronegative.

This clone occurred a few times. This sequence joins TRBV4-2 and TRBJ2-6, with D possibly being TRBD2 (5 bases). From germline, CDR1 is LGHNA and CDR2 YNFKEQ. With 4 bases removed from V and 2 bases from J, the gap between germline ends came to 9 bases. The CDR3 totals 15 residues. CDR3 protein: CASSPEGTGANVLTF. The DNA for the CDR3 is TGTGCCAGCAGCCCTGAGGGAACTGGGGCCAACGTCCTGACTTTC.

The chain links TRBV18 to TRBJ1-2; 7 bases map to TRBD1. V dropped 1 base and J dropped 0; count of bases not matched to a gene: 8. This CDR3 region has 17 residues. Germline CDR1 is KGHSH and CDR2 is LQKENI. CDR3 region: CASSPLTGTPTNYGYTF. The CDR3 bases are TGTGCCAGCTCACCACTGACAGGGACGCCTACTAACTATGGCTACACCTTC.

This chain connects TRBV9 to TRBJ2-1; 8 positions agree with TRBD2. The V gene end was trimmed by 4 bases and the J gene end by 4 bases; junction bases not matched to a gene: 10. Germline CDR1 is SGDLS and CDR2 is YYNGEE. The CDR3 extends over 16 amino acids. CDR3 residues: CASSFSGARLYNEQFF. In DNA form, the CDR3 reads TGTGCCAGCAGCTTTAGCGGGGCCCGGTTATACAATGAGCAGTTCTTC.

V and J are TRBV27 and TRBJ2-1; TRBD1 agrees at 7 bases. CDR3 length: 17 residues. Trimming cost V 6 bases and J 3 bases; bases outside gene matches: 14. Germline values: CDR1 MNHEY, CDR2 SMNVEV (reference sequence). The CDR3 nucleotides read TGTGCCAGCAGCCGCGAAAACCGGGACAGATACTACAATGAGCAGTTCTTC. Translating gives CASSRENRDRYYNEQFF.

This clone was counted between two and nine times. The chain combines TRBV30 with TRBJ1-3; 7 bases fit TRBD1. In germline, CDR1 is GTSNPN, CDR2 SVGIG (reference sequence). Unmatched junction bases numbered 17, after V lost 3 bases and J lost 0 bases. CDR3 length: 19 residues. The CDR3 DNA reads TGTGCCTGGAGAAAGGGGGCAGGGACCTTATCCTTCTCTGGAAACACCATATATTTT. This codes for CAWRKGAGTLSFSGNTIYF. The variable domain in full, completed from reference TRBV30 and TRBJ1-3, reads SQTIHQWPATLVQPVGSPLSLECTVEGTSNPNLYWYRQAAGRGLQLLFYSVGIGQISSEVPQNLSASRPQDRQFILSSKKLLLSDSGFYLCAWRKGAGTLSFSGNTIYFGEGSWLTVV.

The chain employs TRBV5-4 and TRBJ1-2, with 8 bases matching TRBD1. The CDR3 extends over 17 amino acids. Per germline, CDR1 SGHNT and CDR2 YYREEE (reference sequence). The trim removed 0 bases at V and 3 bases at J, leaving 10 bases unmatched. The CDR3: CASSLDLGQGKDYGYTF. The CDR3 DNA is TGTGCCAGCAGCTTGGACCTAGGACAGGGAAAAGACTATGGCTACACCTTC.

V and J are TRBV11-2 and TRBJ2-7; 8 bases agree with TRBD1. Germline CDR1 SGHAT, CDR2 FQNNGV. The CDR3 extends over 15 amino acids. Trimming removed 8 bases from V and 2 bases from J; junction bases left unmatched: 11. CDR3 loop: CASVSNRGNTYEQYF. The CDR3 bases are TGTGCCAGCGTCTCGAACAGGGGGAACACCTACGAGCAGTACTTC.

This clone came up once. The chain combines TRBV10-3 with TRBJ2-2; 7 bases map to TRBD2. CDR1 and CDR2 (germline): ENHRY, SYGVKD. This CDR3 region has 13 residues. The trim removed 6 bases at V and 7 bases at J, leaving 5 bases unmatched. The CDR3 DNA is TGTGCCATCAGGGCTCCGGGAGGCGGGGAGCTGTTTTTT. This codes for CAIRAPGGGELFF.

V is TRBV11-3 and J is TRBJ2-7; D might be TRBD1 (6 bases). Trimming cost V 6 bases and J 5 bases, with 20 bases left between them. This CDR3 spans 15 amino acids. The germline CDR1 and CDR2 sequences are SGHNT and YENEEA. The CDR3 loop reads CASSHQVSGVNEQYF. The DNA for the CDR3 is TGTGCCAGCAGTCACCAGGTCTCAGGGGTCAACGAGCAGTACTTC.

The chain recombines TRBV15 with TRBJ1-2; 9 bases are shared with TRBD1. In germline, CDR1 is LNHNV, CDR2 YYDKDF (reference sequence). CDR3 length: 15 amino acids. V trimming: 1 base; J trimming: 3 bases; junction bases outside the gene matches: 3. For the CDR3, the DNA is TGTGCCACCAGCAGAGGACAGGGGGGATACTATGGCTACACCTTC. Protein product: CATSRGQGGYYGYTF.

V is TRBV27 and J is TRBJ1-6; perhaps TRBD1 as D (5 bases). Germline CDR1 reads MNHEY; CDR2 reads SMNVEV (reference sequence). The V end lost 7 bases, the J end lost 7 bases, and 14 bases lay between the germline ends. The CDR3 covers 14 residues. The CDR3 sequence: CASKPGIRNSPLHF. CDR3 nucleotide sequence: TGTGCCAGCAAACCAGGGATAAGGAATTCACCCCTCCACTTT.

V and J are TRBV10-2 and TRBJ2-3; D perhaps matches TRBD2 (6 bases). Per germline, CDR1 WSHSY and CDR2 SAAADI. The length of the CDR3 is 15 residues. Trimming took off 7 bases at V and 1 base at J, with 15 bases between the two ends. CDR3 in amino acids: CASKAGTLGTDTQYF. CDR3 bases: TGCGCCAGCAAAGCCGGGACTCTAGGCACAGATACGCAGTATTTT.

The chain is built from TRBV5-5 and TRBJ1-4; D unresolved. Per germline, CDR1 SGHKS and CDR2 YYEKEE (reference sequence). This CDR3 has 15 residues. The V and J ends lost 2 bases and 0 bases respectively, with 8 bases between them. CDR3 region: CASSFAAATNEKLFF. Written as DNA, the CDR3 is TGTGCCAGCAGCTTCGCGGCCGCAACTAATGAAAAACTGTTTTTT.

J is TRBJ2-2 and V is TRBV29-1; tentatively, D is TRBD2 (5 bases). Trimming removed 3 bases from V and 5 bases from J, with 13 bases in between. The CDR3 covers 14 residues. Germline loops: CDR1 SQVTM, CDR2 ANQGSEA. CDR3 loop: CSVEGTGSTGELFF. For the CDR3, the DNA is TGCAGCGTTGAGGGCACGGGGAGTACCGGGGAGCTGTTTTTT.

This clone came up a few times. The chain is built from TRBV6-1 and TRBJ2-7, with a possible D match to TRBD2 (6 bases). V gave up 4 bases and J gave up 4 bases, with 14 bases separating them. The germline V gene has CDR1 MNHNS and CDR2 SASEGT. This CDR3 has 14 amino acids. Written as DNA, the CDR3 is TGTGCCAGCAGTGTGGAGGGACCGACTTACGAGCAGTACTTC. This translates into CASSVEGPTYEQYF.

The chain links TRBV11-3 to TRBJ2-3, with 14 bases that match TRBD2. From germline, CDR1 is SGHNT and CDR2 YENEEA. This CDR3 is 16 amino acids long. The V gene end was trimmed by 3 bases and the J gene end by 5 bases; junction bases not matched to a gene: 4. The CDR3 loop is CASSLTSGGAGDTQYF. CDR3 sequence (DNA): TGTGCCAGCAGCTTGACTAGCGGGGGGGCGGGAGATACGCAGTATTTT.

This clone is a singleton in its sample. V is TRBV30 and J is TRBJ2-5; D remains ambiguous. With the DNA end fitting TRBJ2-7 better, the J assignment may be wrong. Germline V gene sequence: CDR1 GTSNPN, CDR2 SVGIG (reference sequence). The CDR3 spans 12 residues. The CDR3 protein is CAWSVARYEQYF. The CDR3 nucleotides read TGTGCCTGGAGTGTCGCGCGCTACGAGCAGTACTTC.

This clone was found once. The chain couples TRBV7-9 to TRBJ2-4, with D possibly TRBD2 on 6 matching bases. The V end was cut by 2 bases, the J end by 0 bases, with 14 bases between. The CDR3 length is 17 residues. CDR1 and CDR2 (germline): SEHNR, FQNEAQ (reference sequence). CDR3 protein: CASSLPGTGLAKNIQYF. The CDR3 nucleotides read TGTGCCAGCAGCTTACCCGGGACTGGCTTAGCCAAAAACATTCAGTACTTC.

This clone has a single count. The junction differs from germline at one of its ends, possibly a read error. V and J are TRBV6-5 and TRBJ2-7; D might be TRBD2 (5 bases). The CDR3 has 13 amino acids. Germline V lookup: CDR1 MNHEY, CDR2 SVGAGI. This chain's CDR3 is CASIPAGAYGQYF. In nucleotides, the CDR3 is TGTGCCAGCATCCCTGCGGGTGCGTACGGGCAGTACTTC.

The chain couples TRBV27 to TRBJ1-2; 12 positions agree with TRBD1. The J segment lost 6 bases and the V segment lost 3 bases, leaving 2 bases of the junction unmatched. The CDR3 is 14 amino acids. Germline CDR1 reads MNHEY; CDR2 reads SMNVEV (reference sequence). In DNA, the CDR3 is TGTGCCAGCAGTTTTGGGGACAGGGGGCATGGCTACACCTTC. Protein: CASSFGDRGHGYTF.

This clone has a handful of counts. The gene calls are TRBV5-6 and TRBJ1-2, with D possibly matching TRBD1 (6 bases). V was pared by 5 bases and J by 8 bases, with 16 bases between. CDR3 size: 13 residues. The germline V gene has CDR1 SGHDT and CDR2 YYEEEE. The CDR3 protein is CASRDGRGRGYTF. The CDR3 DNA reads as TGTGCCAGCAGAGATGGCAGGGGTAGAGGCTACACCTTC. Looking up the rest from reference TRBV5-6 and TRBJ1-2 gives the full variable domain: DAGVTQSPTHLIKTRGQQVTLRCSPKSGHDTVSWYQQALGQGPQFIFQYYEEEERQRGNFPDRFSGHQFPNYSSELNVNALLLGDSALYLCASRDGRGRGYTFGSGTRLTVV.